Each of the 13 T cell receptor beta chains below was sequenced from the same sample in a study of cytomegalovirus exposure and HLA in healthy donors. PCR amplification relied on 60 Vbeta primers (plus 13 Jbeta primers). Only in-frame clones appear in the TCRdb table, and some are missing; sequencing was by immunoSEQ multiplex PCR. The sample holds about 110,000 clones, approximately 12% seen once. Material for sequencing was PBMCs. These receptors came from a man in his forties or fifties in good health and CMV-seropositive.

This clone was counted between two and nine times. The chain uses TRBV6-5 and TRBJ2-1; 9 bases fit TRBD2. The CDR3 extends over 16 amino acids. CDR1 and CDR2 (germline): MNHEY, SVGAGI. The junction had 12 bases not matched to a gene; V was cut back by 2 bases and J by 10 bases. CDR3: CASSYVASGALKEQFF. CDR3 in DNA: TGTGCCAGCAGTTACGTGGCTAGCGGGGCCCTAAAAGAGCAGTTCTTC.

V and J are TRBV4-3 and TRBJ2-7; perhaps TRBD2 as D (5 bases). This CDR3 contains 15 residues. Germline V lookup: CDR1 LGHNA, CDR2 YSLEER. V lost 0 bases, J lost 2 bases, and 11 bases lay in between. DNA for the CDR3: TGCGCCAGCAGCCAAGAACATCGGGGAGCCTACGAGCAGTACTTC. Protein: CASSQEHRGAYEQYF.

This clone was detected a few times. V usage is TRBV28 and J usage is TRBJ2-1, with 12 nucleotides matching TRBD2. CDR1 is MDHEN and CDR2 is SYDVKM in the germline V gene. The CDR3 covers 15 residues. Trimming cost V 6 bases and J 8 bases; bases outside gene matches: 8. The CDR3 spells CASSAGASGRDEQFF. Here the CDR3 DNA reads TGTGCCAGCAGCGCCGGGGCTAGCGGGAGGGATGAGCAGTTCTTC.

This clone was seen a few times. CDR3 residues: CASSPSEDYGYTF. CDR3 in DNA: TGTGCCAGCTCACCCTCAGAGGACTATGGCTACACCTTC. This chain uses TRBV18 with TRBJ1-2, with D uncertain. V lost 3 bases and J lost 3, with 8 bases in between. CDR1 and CDR2 from the germline V gene are KGHSH and LQKENI. The CDR3 consists of 13 residues.

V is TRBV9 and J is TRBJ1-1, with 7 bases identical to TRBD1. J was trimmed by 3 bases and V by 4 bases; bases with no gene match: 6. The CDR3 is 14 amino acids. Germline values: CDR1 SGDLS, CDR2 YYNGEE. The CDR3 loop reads CASSHETGYTEAFF. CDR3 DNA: TGTGCCAGCAGCCACGAGACAGGGTACACTGAAGCTTTCTTT.

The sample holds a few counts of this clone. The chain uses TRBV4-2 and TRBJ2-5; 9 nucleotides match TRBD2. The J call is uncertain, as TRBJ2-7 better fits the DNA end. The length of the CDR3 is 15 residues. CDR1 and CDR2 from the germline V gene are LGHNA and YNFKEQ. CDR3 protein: CASSQGSSGIDEQYF. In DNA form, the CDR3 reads TGTGCCAGCAGCCAAGGCTCTAGCGGGATTGACGAGCAGTACTTC.

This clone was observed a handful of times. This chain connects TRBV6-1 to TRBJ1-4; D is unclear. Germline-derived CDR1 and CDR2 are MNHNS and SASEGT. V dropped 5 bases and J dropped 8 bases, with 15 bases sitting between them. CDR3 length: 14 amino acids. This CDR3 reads CASSKGKGGEKLFF. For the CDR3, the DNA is TGTGCCAGCAGTAAGGGAAAGGGAGGCGAAAAACTGTTTTTT.

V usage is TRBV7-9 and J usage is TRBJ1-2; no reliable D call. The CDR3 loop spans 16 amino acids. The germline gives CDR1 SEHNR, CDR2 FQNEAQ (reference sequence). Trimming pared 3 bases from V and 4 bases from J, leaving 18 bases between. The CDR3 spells CASSFGVWGGRYGYTF. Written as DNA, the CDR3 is TGTGCCAGCAGCTTCGGGGTTTGGGGTGGTCGCTATGGCTACACCTTC.

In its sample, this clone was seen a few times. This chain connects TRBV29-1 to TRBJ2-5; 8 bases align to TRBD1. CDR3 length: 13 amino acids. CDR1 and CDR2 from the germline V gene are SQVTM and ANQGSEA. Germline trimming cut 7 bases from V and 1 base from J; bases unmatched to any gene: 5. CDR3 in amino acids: CSGTTGGQETQYF. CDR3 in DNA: TGCAGCGGGACCACAGGGGGCCAAGAGACCCAGTACTTC.

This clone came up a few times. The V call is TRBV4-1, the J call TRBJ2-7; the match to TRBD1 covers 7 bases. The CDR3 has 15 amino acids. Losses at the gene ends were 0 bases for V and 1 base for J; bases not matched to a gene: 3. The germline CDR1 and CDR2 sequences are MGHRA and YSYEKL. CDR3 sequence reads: CASSQDPGQSYEQYF. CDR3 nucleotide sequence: TGCGCCAGCAGCCAAGATCCGGGACAGTCCTACGAGCAGTACTTC.

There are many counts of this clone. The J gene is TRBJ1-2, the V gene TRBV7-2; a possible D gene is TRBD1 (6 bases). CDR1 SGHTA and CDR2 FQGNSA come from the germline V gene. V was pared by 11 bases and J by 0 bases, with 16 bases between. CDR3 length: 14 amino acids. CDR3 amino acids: CASGQTPTNYGYTF. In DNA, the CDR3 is TGTGCCTCGGGACAAACTCCCACTAACTATGGCTACACCTTC.

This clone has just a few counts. This chain's CDR3 is CASSRILATNTGELFF. CDR3 DNA: TGTGCCAGTAGTCGGATACTAGCGACGAACACCGGGGAGCTGTTTTTT. The gene calls are TRBV19 and TRBJ2-2; 7 nucleotides match TRBD2. This CDR3 is 16 amino acids long. V lost 5 bases to trimming and J lost 0 bases; unmatched junction nucleotides: 6. Germline CDR1 is LNHDA and CDR2 is SQIVND (reference sequence).

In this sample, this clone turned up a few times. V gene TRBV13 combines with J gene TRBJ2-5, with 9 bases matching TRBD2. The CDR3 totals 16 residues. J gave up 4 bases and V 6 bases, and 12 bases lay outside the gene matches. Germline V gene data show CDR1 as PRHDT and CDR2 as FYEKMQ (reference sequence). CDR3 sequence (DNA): TGTGCCAGCAGGCGCTTCGAGCGGGAGGTCCCAGAGACCCAGTACTTC. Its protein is CASRRFEREVPETQYF.